These 26 T cell receptor beta chains were sequenced from one sample in a study of T cell changes during pregnancy in multiple sclerosis. Here immunoSEQ multiplex PCR was the method, and the copy in TCRdb shows in-frame clones only, minus some. This table holds tens of thousands of clones, over 85% found once. The material sequenced was CD8+ T cells from peripheral blood mononuclear cells, taken in the third trimester of pregnancy. The source is a female donor with multiple sclerosis, enrolled in a pregnancy study.

The V gene is TRBV7-9, the J gene TRBJ1-6; 10 bases map to TRBD1. From germline, CDR1 is SEHNR and CDR2 FQNEAQ (reference sequence). The length of the CDR3 is 17 residues. The V gene end was trimmed by 5 bases and the J gene end by 7 bases; junction bases not matched to a gene: 11. CDR3 coding DNA: TGTGCCAGCAGCCCTCTAGGACAGGGGGGACTCAATTCACCCCTCCACTTT. Translated: CASSPLGQGGLNSPLHF.

This clone appeared a single time. The chain uses TRBV5-4 and TRBJ2-7; D possibly corresponds to TRBD2 (6 bases). CDR1 and CDR2 (germline): SGHNT, YYREEE (reference sequence). This CDR3 contains 14 residues. The V end lost 4 bases, the J end lost 7 bases, and 18 bases lay between the germline ends. The CDR3 DNA is TGTGCCAGCAGCCTCCGGGACTCCTTTGGGGAGCAGTACTTC. It specifies CASSLRDSFGEQYF. The complete variable domain, with remaining parts taken from reference TRBV5-4 and TRBJ2-7, reads ETGVTQSPTHLIKTRGQQVTLRCSSQSGHNTVSWYQQALGQGPQFIFQYYREEENGRGNFPPRFSGLQFPNYSSELNVNALELDDSALYLCASSLRDSFGEQYFGPGTRLTVT.

The CDR3 DNA is TGTGCCAGTTTACCGGGACAGGGCCTCTACGAGCAGTACTTC. This encodes CASLPGQGLYEQYF. This chain links TRBV2 with TRBJ2-7, with 9 bases aligning to TRBD1. The germline gives CDR1 SNHLY, CDR2 FYNNEI. This CDR3 has 14 amino acids. J was trimmed by 3 bases and V by 9 bases; bases with no gene match: 9.

V is TRBV7-8 and J is TRBJ2-1; TRBD1 matches at 7 bases. V dropped 5 bases and J dropped 8; count of bases not matched to a gene: 6. This CDR3 region has 13 residues. The germline V gene encodes CDR1 SGHVS and CDR2 FQNEAQ. CDR3 amino acids: CASSRTGGDEQFF. Written as DNA, the CDR3 is TGTGCCAGCAGCAGGACAGGTGGGGATGAGCAGTTCTTC.

The chain joins TRBV19 to TRBJ2-1, with TRBD2 as a possible D gene (5 bases). This CDR3 comprises 16 residues. Germline V gene lookup returns CDR1 LNHDA and CDR2 SQIVND (reference sequence). The ends were cut back, 5 bases at V and 0 bases at J, with 14 bases in the middle. CDR3 in amino acids: CASSLAADPSYNEQFF. CDR3 sequence (DNA): TGTGCCAGTAGTCTTGCAGCGGACCCCTCCTACAATGAGCAGTTCTTC.

V usage is TRBV7-8 and J usage is TRBJ2-3, with 9 bases aligning to TRBD2. The CDR3 extends over 15 amino acids. Looked up from germline, CDR1 is SGHVS and CDR2 is FQNEAQ. The J segment lost 2 bases and the V segment lost 4 bases, leaving 4 bases of the junction unmatched. The CDR3 DNA follows: TGTGCCAGCAGCTCTAGCGGGACCAACACAGATACGCAGTATTTT. As protein: CASSSSGTNTDTQYF.

This chain joins TRBV27 and TRBJ2-2; TRBD1 matches 7 bases. Trimming cost V 6 bases and J 1 base; bases outside gene matches: 2. CDR1 and CDR2 from the germline V gene are MNHEY and SMNVEV (reference sequence). This CDR3 has 14 residues. Here the CDR3 reads CASSSGGNTGELFF. CDR3 coding DNA: TGTGCCAGCAGCTCAGGGGGGAACACCGGGGAGCTGTTTTTT.

This chain links TRBV9 with TRBJ2-1; 10 bases are shared with TRBD2. Unmatched junction bases numbered 13, after V lost 3 bases and J lost 7 bases. The CDR3 loop spans 17 amino acids. Per germline, CDR1 SGDLS and CDR2 YYNGEE. This CDR3 is CASSAQPSGSYYNEQFF. CDR3 nucleotide sequence: TGTGCCAGCAGCGCCCAGCCTAGCGGGAGTTATTATAATGAGCAGTTCTTC.

The chain uses TRBV27 and TRBJ2-3; D may be TRBD1 (5 bases). Trimming shortened V by 4 bases and J by 0 bases, and 11 bases separated the two germline ends. Looked up from germline, CDR1 is MNHEY and CDR2 is SMNVEV (reference sequence). The CDR3 is made up of 15 amino acids. The CDR3 nucleotides are TGTGCCAGCAGTTGGTCCCCAGGGAGCACAGATACGCAGTATTTT. This encodes CASSWSPGSTDTQYF.

The V and J genes are TRBV2 and TRBJ1-2; D gene unclear. Per germline, CDR1 SNHLY and CDR2 FYNNEI. V lost 3 bases to trimming and J lost 4 bases, with 12 bases between them. This CDR3 spans 14 amino acids. In DNA form, the CDR3 reads TGTGCCAGCAGTGAGCGCGGCGGTTTCTATGGCTACACCTTC. This sequence encodes CASSERGGFYGYTF. Variable domain in full (rest from reference TRBV2 and TRBJ1-2): EPEVTQTPSHQVTQMGQEVILRCVPISNHLYFYWYRQILGQKVEFLVSFYNNEISEKSEIFDDQFSVERPDGSNFTLKIRSTKLEDSAMYFCASSERGGFYGYTFGSGTRLTVV.

The chain employs TRBV7-9 and TRBJ1-4; the D gene is possibly TRBD1 (5 bases). V gave up 2 bases and J gave up 0 bases, with 16 bases separating them. In germline, CDR1 is SEHNR, CDR2 FQNEAQ (reference sequence). This CDR3 spans 18 amino acids. The CDR3 reads CASSLPPDTGPTNEKLFF. CDR3 DNA sequence: TGTGCCAGCAGCTTACCCCCGGACACGGGTCCAACTAATGAAAAACTGTTTTTT.

The chain is built from TRBV7-6 and TRBJ1-3; possibly TRBD1 for D (6 bases). The V gene lost 2 bases and the J gene lost 2 bases, with 10 bases spanning the gap. The CDR3 contains 15 residues. CDR1 is SGHVS, CDR2 FNYEAQ, per germline. The CDR3 DNA is TGTGCCAGCAGCTTACTACAGGGCCCTGGAAACACCATATATTTT. Residues: CASSLLQGPGNTIYF.

V and J are TRBV4-1 and TRBJ2-6; no clear D gene. Germline-derived CDR1 and CDR2 are MGHRA and YSYEKL. CDR3 size: 16 residues. With 5 bases removed from V and 0 bases from J, the gap between germline ends came to 11 bases. The CDR3 reads CASSFHVSSGANVLTF. The CDR3 DNA is TGCGCCAGCAGCTTTCACGTGAGCTCTGGGGCCAACGTCCTGACTTTC.

This sequence joins TRBV21-1 and TRBJ2-7; TRBD2, as called in the table, went unchecked against the DNA. TRBV21-1 is an annotated pseudogene. This CDR3 contains 13 residues. The CDR3 here is CASSTWRAYEQYF. CDR3 in DNA: TGTGCCAGCAGCACCTGGAGGGCCTACGAGCAGTACTTC.

V gene TRBV29-1 combines with J gene TRBJ2-7; TRBD2 matches 8 bases. The CDR3 covers 15 residues. CDR1 is SQVTM, CDR2 ANQGSEA, per germline. J gave up 0 bases and V 1 base, and 5 bases lay outside the gene matches. In nucleotides, the CDR3 is TGCAGCGTTGAAGTCCCGCGGGAGGCCTCCTACGAGCAGTACTTC. It translates to CSVEVPREASYEQYF.

The V and J genes are TRBV10-1 and TRBJ2-7; D is possibly TRBD2 (6 bases). V lost 3 bases, J lost 3 bases, and 9 bases lay in between. Germline CDR1 is WNHNN and CDR2 is SYGVQD (reference sequence). CDR3 length: 13 amino acids. The CDR3 reads CASSDLGGYEQYF. CDR3 nucleotides: TGCGCCAGCAGTGATCTGGGGGGCTACGAGCAGTACTTC.

CDR3 region: CASSPRTASYEQYF. DNA for the CDR3: TGTGCCAGCAGTCCCCGGACAGCCTCCTACGAGCAGTACTTC. This rearrangement joins TRBV14 to TRBJ2-7, with TRBD1 as a possible D gene (6 bases). Deletions cut 6 bases from V and 0 bases from J, with 12 bases between. From germline, CDR1 is SGHDN and CDR2 FVKESK. CDR3 size: 14 residues.

This chain connects TRBV2 to TRBJ2-1; 7 bases align to TRBD1. From germline, CDR1 is SNHLY and CDR2 FYNNEI. The CDR3 is 14 amino acids. The V gene end was trimmed by 5 bases and the J gene end by 4 bases; junction bases not matched to a gene: 5. The CDR3 bases are TGTGCCAGCAGTCTTGGGACAGATTACAATGAGCAGTTCTTC. It yields the protein CASSLGTDYNEQFF.

J is TRBJ2-2 and V is TRBV29-1, with a tentative D call TRBD1 (5 bases). Germline V gene data show CDR1 as SQVTM and CDR2 as ANQGSEA. This CDR3 comprises 14 residues. V dropped 6 bases and J dropped 2 bases, with 13 bases sitting between them. DNA for the CDR3: TGCAGCGTCCAAGGGGTCGGAAACACCGGGGAGCTGTTTTTT. Translation: CSVQGVGNTGELFF.

This sequence joins TRBV13 and TRBJ2-5; D gene uncertain. V shed 5 bases and J shed 1 base, with 8 bases lying between them. The V gene's germline CDR1 is PRHDT and CDR2 FYEKMQ (reference sequence). The length of the CDR3 is 13 residues. CDR3 amino acids: CASSTRLQETQYF. The CDR3 DNA follows: TGTGCCAGCAGCACACGACTCCAAGAGACCCAGTACTTC.

The chain uses TRBV4-1 and TRBJ1-4, with D perhaps TRBD1 (6 bases). From germline, CDR1 is MGHRA and CDR2 YSYEKL. V was cut by 4 bases and J by 11 bases, with 17 bases left in between. This CDR3 is 14 amino acids long. The chain's CDR3 is CASSPGRATGKLFF. The CDR3 nucleotides are TGCGCCAGCAGCCCGGGTAGGGCCACAGGGAAACTGTTTTTT.

This chain connects TRBV7-9 to TRBJ1-1; D call uncertain. The V and J ends lost 1 base and 6 bases respectively, with 15 bases between them. This CDR3 spans 15 amino acids. Germline lookup yields CDR1 SEHNR and CDR2 FQNEAQ (reference sequence). The CDR3 bases are TGTGCCAGCAGCTTAGGGGAGGGAGAACAGCCTGAAGCTTTCTTT. Amino acids: CASSLGEGEQPEAFF. The variable domain in full, completed from reference TRBV7-9 and TRBJ1-1, reads DTGVSQNPRHKITKRGQNVTFRCDPISEHNRLYWYRQTLGQGPEFLTYFQNEAQLEKSRLLSDRFSAERPKGSFSTLEIQRTEQGDSAMYLCASSLGEGEQPEAFFGQGTRLTVV.

The CDR3 nucleotides read TGTGCCAGCAGCCTCCCTAGCGGCTCCTACGAGCAGTACTTC. This encodes CASSLPSGSYEQYF. J is TRBJ2-7 and V is TRBV2; 7 bases line up with TRBD2. Per the germline V gene, CDR1 is SNHLY and CDR2 is FYNNEI. CDR3 length: 14 amino acids. The V segment lost 6 bases and the J segment 0 bases; nucleotides outside the gene matches: 5.

V is TRBV19 and J is TRBJ2-7; D gene ambiguous. Trimming cost V 3 bases and J 2 bases, with 8 bases left between them. The CDR3 runs to 13 residues. CDR1 is LNHDA and CDR2 is SQIVND in the germline V gene (reference sequence). The CDR3 here is CASSIQDPYEQYF. DNA for the CDR3: TGTGCCAGTAGTATCCAGGATCCCTACGAGCAGTACTTC. Combining the CDR3 with reference TRBV19 and TRBJ2-7 gives the whole variable domain DGGITQSPKYLFRKEGQNVTLSCEQNLNHDAMYWYRQDPGQGLRLIYYSQIVNDFQKGDIAEGYSVSREKKESFPLTVTSAQKNPTAFYLCASSIQDPYEQYFGPGTRLTVT.

The CDR3, as DNA: TGTGCCAGCAGCTTATGGGAGGGACCCACCTACGAGCAGTACTTC. Translation: CASSLWEGPTYEQYF. The chain links TRBV11-2 to TRBJ2-7; TRBD2 matches at 7 bases. In germline, CDR1 is SGHAT, CDR2 FQNNGV. After removal of 2 bases from V and 2 bases from J, the junction contained 6 bases not matched to a gene. The CDR3 extends over 15 amino acids.

The rearrangement uses TRBV7-9 and TRBJ1-1, with D possibly being TRBD1 (5 bases). Trimming pared 7 bases from V and 2 bases from J, leaving 14 bases between. Germline CDR1 and CDR2: SEHNR and FQNEAQ (reference sequence). The CDR3 sequence is 14 residues long. CDR3 DNA sequence: TGTGCCAGCACCGGCGACGGGGGTAACACTGAAGCTTTCTTT. Protein product: CASTGDGGNTEAFF.